A single sample gave rise to the 30 T cell receptor beta chains below, sequenced in a study of regulatory T cells in long-lasting Graves disease. Time point in this sample: persistent/refractory GD, antithyroid drugs over 5 years with positive TRAb. The TCR library was made from RNA that had been extracted from PBMCs in TRIzol. For TCR beta, libraries came from iRepertoire HTBI primers and Arm-PCR of CDR3 regions. Each CDR3 protein gets one entry after TCRdb re-called the multiplex PCR reads with MiXCR. The sample consists of around 300,000 distinct CDR3 sequences, under 25% of them appearing once. The source material was peripheral blood mononuclear cells (PBMCs), sampled when the disease was refractory, from a patient treated with antithyroid drugs. These TCRs come from a female donor with Graves disease.

This clonotype was found many times. This rearrangement joins TRBV6-9 to TRBJ2-7; no clear D gene. Trimming removed 3 bases at V and 2 bases at J, with 11 bases between. The CDR3 covers 14 residues. The V gene's germline CDR1 is MNHGY and CDR2 SVAAGI. CDR3 nucleotide sequence: TGTGCCAGCAGTTACTCTCGAGGCCCCTACGAGCAGTACTTC. This gives the protein CASSYSRGPYEQYF.

The CDR3 sequence is CASSLPVSGNTIYF. The CDR3 nucleotides read TGTGCCAGCAGCTTACCAGTCTCTGGAAACACCATATATTTT. The chain has TRBV11-2 and TRBJ1-3; D unresolved. The CDR3 contains 14 residues. From germline, CDR1 is SGHAT and CDR2 FQNNGV. With 2 bases removed from V and 0 bases from J, the gap between germline ends came to 5 bases.

This clonotype has only a few counts. The gene calls are TRBV6-1 and TRBJ2-5; 14 nucleotides match TRBD2. CDR3 length equals 15 residues. V was clipped by 6 bases and J by 9 bases; unmatched bases: 9. Germline lookup yields CDR1 MNHNS and CDR2 SASEGT. The DNA for the CDR3 is TGTGCCAGCAGCGCCGGGACTAGCGGGGGCCGGTCCCAGTACTTC. The encoded protein is CASSAGTSGGRSQYF.

This clonotype was counted many times. The chain carries TRBV27 and TRBJ2-7, with unresolved D. The CDR3 extends over 14 amino acids. Germline CDR1 reads MNHEY; CDR2 reads SMNVEV (reference sequence). Trimming shortened V by 6 bases and J by 5 bases, and 17 bases separated the two germline ends. As DNA, the CDR3 is TGTGCCAGCAGCCTGGCTTATCCCTCGGACGAGCAGTACTTC. It codes for CASSLAYPSDEQYF.

This clonotype was found a few times. The rearrangement links TRBV7-2 to TRBJ1-3; no definite D call. Trimming removed 6 bases from V and 0 bases from J, with 9 bases in between. Germline lookup yields CDR1 SGHTA and CDR2 FQGNSA. The CDR3 consists of 14 residues. The CDR3 DNA sequence: TGTGCCAGCAGGCGACGGGCCTCTGGAAACACCATATATTTT. Protein sequence: CASRRRASGNTIYF.

This clonotype showed up just a few times. This sequence joins TRBV20-1 and TRBJ2-7; possibly TRBD1 for D (6 bases). V dropped 6 bases and J dropped 1 base, with 13 bases sitting between them. The CDR3 spans 13 residues. Germline V CDR1 and CDR2: DFQATT, SNEGSKA (reference sequence). The CDR3 DNA reads TGCAGTGCCAGGGCGGACAGATCCTACGAGCAGTACTTC. It codes for CSARADRSYEQYF.

This clonotype was counted only a few times. The gene calls are TRBV6-1 and TRBJ1-2; 7 nucleotides match TRBD1. Trimming cost V 8 bases and J 4 bases; bases outside gene matches: 10. The germline gives CDR1 MNHNS, CDR2 SASEGT. The CDR3 runs 14 residues. DNA of the CDR3: TGTGCCAGCCCCCCGGACAGGACGATCTATGGCTACACCTTC. It yields the protein CASPPDRTIYGYTF.

This clonotype was counted at least ten times. The chain recombines TRBV19 with TRBJ1-1; 7 positions agree with TRBD1. CDR1 and CDR2 (germline): LNHDA, SQIVND (reference sequence). CDR3 length equals 14 residues. V shed 6 bases, J shed 1 base, and the junction held 5 bases outside the gene matches. The CDR3 DNA follows: TGTGCCAGTAGATTACAGGGGTGGAACACTGAAGCTTTCTTT. As protein: CASRLQGWNTEAFF.

With respect to this clonotype: Being one base from a much bigger clone, this may be a read error. This rearrangement joins TRBV11-2 to TRBJ2-7; 7 bases align to TRBD2. CDR1 and CDR2 from the germline V gene are SGHAT and FQNNGV. The CDR3 has 15 amino acids. The CDR3 here is CASSPMGGSSYEQHF. DNA of the CDR3: TGTGCCAGCAGCCCCATGGGGGGGAGCTCCTACGAGCAGCACTTC.

In this sample, this clonotype turned up a few times. The J gene is TRBJ2-7, the V gene TRBV20-1; 10 bases align to TRBD2. The CDR3 consists of 15 residues. Germline V CDR1 and CDR2: DFQATT, SNEGSKA (reference sequence). Germline trimming cut 4 bases from V and 2 bases from J; bases unmatched to any gene: 8. The CDR3 region has the DNA TGCAGTGCTATAAGACTAGCGGGTACTGCCTACGAGCAGTACTTC. It is translated as CSAIRLAGTAYEQYF.

The V call is TRBV30, the J call TRBJ2-7; the D gene is possibly TRBD2 (5 bases). Trimming stripped 1 base from V and 4 bases from J, with 5 bases between. CDR1 and CDR2 (germline): GTSNPN, SVGIG (reference sequence). This CDR3 contains 11 residues. The chain's CDR3 is CAWSGLYEQYF. The DNA for the CDR3 is TGTGCCTGGAGTGGACTATACGAGCAGTACTTC.

The sample holds many counts of this clonotype. CDR3 loop: CASPDGEETQYF. The CDR3, as DNA: TGTGCCAGCCCGGACGGGGAAGAGACCCAGTACTTC. V gene TRBV18 combines with J gene TRBJ2-5; weak D call: TRBD2 (5 bases). Germline CDR1 is KGHSH and CDR2 is LQKENI. This CDR3 comprises 12 residues. V was trimmed by 8 bases and J by 3 bases, leaving 10 bases between them.

This chain connects TRBV5-1 to TRBJ2-7, with 8 bases that match TRBD1. This CDR3 contains 14 residues. Trimming at V came to 4 bases and at J to 5 bases, leaving 8 bases not matched to a gene. Germline CDR1 SGHRS, CDR2 YFSETQ. Written as DNA, the CDR3 is TGCGCCAGCAGCGTTGGACAGGGTTTCCACGAGCAGTACTTC. Translated, it gives CASSVGQGFHEQYF.

The chain employs TRBV28 and TRBJ1-5; TRBD1 might be the D (5 bases). Trimming cost V 4 bases and J 2 bases, with 15 bases left between them. The CDR3 has 16 amino acids. Germline V gene sequence: CDR1 MDHEN, CDR2 SYDVKM. Here the CDR3 reads CASSSHSGNGNQPQHF. CDR3 bases: TGTGCCAGCAGTTCCCACTCAGGGAACGGCAATCAGCCCCAGCATTTT.

This clonotype was detected ten times or more. This chain links TRBV28 with TRBJ1-1, with TRBD1 matching 8 bases. The V gene end was trimmed by 3 bases and the J gene end by 5 bases; junction bases not matched to a gene: 8. The germline V gene has CDR1 MDHEN and CDR2 SYDVKM. This CDR3 has 15 residues. The CDR3 loop reads CASSLPDRGETEAFF. In nucleotides, the CDR3 is TGTGCCAGCAGTTTGCCTGACAGGGGTGAGACTGAAGCTTTCTTT. Supplemented by reference TRBV28 and TRBJ1-1, the full variable domain reads DVKVTQSSRYLVKRTGEKVFLECVQDMDHENMFWYRQDPGLGLRLIYFSYDVKMKEKGDIPEGYSVSREKKERFSLILESASTNQTSMYLCASSLPDRGETEAFFGQGTRLTVV.

The rearrangement joins TRBV7-9 to TRBJ2-1, with TRBD2 matching over 7 bases. V shed 6 bases, J shed 4 bases, and the junction held 3 bases outside the gene matches. This CDR3 is built from 13 residues. In germline, CDR1 is SEHNR, CDR2 FQNEAQ (reference sequence). For the CDR3, the DNA is TGTGCCAGCAGGCTAGCGGAATACAATGAGCAGTTCTTC. It codes for CASRLAEYNEQFF.

In the case of this clonotype: This clone may be a read error of a much larger clone one base away. V and J are TRBV6-5 and TRBJ1-1; no clear D. CDR3 size: 13 residues. Germline V gene data show CDR1 as MNHEY and CDR2 as SVGAGI. CDR3 DNA sequence: TGTGTCAGCAGTTTATCCAGGAACACTGAAGCTTTCTTT. Its protein product is CVSSLSRNTEAFF.

This clonotype has only a few counts. At one boundary the junction diverges from the germline segment, which might be a read error. This chain links TRBV12-3 or TRBV12-4 with TRBJ2-7, with 14 nucleotides matching TRBD2. The CDR3 has 16 amino acids. CDR3 nucleotide sequence: TGTGCCAGCAGTCCCCTGACTAGCGGGAGGGCCTACGAGCAGTGCTTC. It translates to CASSPLTSGRAYEQCF.

The sample holds a few counts of this clonotype. In this CDR3 the conserved last residue, phenylalanine or tryptophan, is missing, so a read error is likely. The V gene is TRBV2, the J gene TRBJ2-5, with TRBD1 identical over 7 bases. This CDR3 is 15 amino acids long. The junction had 12 bases not matched to a gene; V was cut back by 4 bases and J by 7 bases. The germline CDR1 and CDR2 sequences are SNHLY and FYNNEI. CDR3 coding DNA: TGTGCCAGCAGTGCTCTAGGGACAGCCCTAGGGACCCAGTACCTC. Its translation is CASSALGTALGTQYL.

This clonotype was found many times. The chain has TRBV6-2 or TRBV6-3 and TRBJ2-4; D gene unclear. V shed 0 bases and J shed 1 base, with 13 bases lying between them. In germline, CDR1 is MNHEY, CDR2 SVGEGT. The CDR3 contains 17 residues. The CDR3 region has the DNA TGTGCCAGCAGTTACTCACCTTACCAAATGGCCAAAAACATTCAGTACTTC. This translates into CASSYSPYQMAKNIQYF.

The chain combines TRBV7-2 with TRBJ2-1; 11 bases map to TRBD1. Germline loops: CDR1 SGHTA, CDR2 FQGNSA. V gave up 5 bases and J gave up 5 bases; unmatched junction bases: 8. CDR3 length equals 16 residues. The CDR3 DNA follows: TGTGCCAGCAGCCTACTGGGACAGGGGGGGAACAATGAGCAGTTCTTC. It translates to CASSLLGQGGNNEQFF. The whole variable domain, filled in from reference TRBV7-2 and TRBJ2-1, reads GAGVSQSPSNKVTEKGKDVELRCDPISGHTALYWYRQSLGQGLEFLIYFQGNSAPDKSGLPSDRFSAERTGGSVSTLTIQRTQQEDSAVYLCASSLLGQGGNNEQFFGPGTRLTVL.

Only one count was recorded for this clonotype. This rearrangement joins TRBV18 to TRBJ2-7; a possible D gene is TRBD2 (6 bases). The germline V gene encodes CDR1 KGHSH and CDR2 LQKENI. The V end was cut by 1 base, the J end by 7 bases, with 38 bases between. This CDR3 has 22 residues. CDR3 nucleotide sequence: TGTGCCAGCTCACCACGGGGACTGTGGGGCTCTATAGCGGAGGGGAGAAGGAGAGAGCAGTACTTC. It is translated as CASSPRGLWGSIAEGRRREQYF.

The chain links TRBV28 to TRBJ1-1; D is ambiguous. This CDR3 contains 15 residues. Deletions cut 6 bases from V and 3 bases from J, with 17 bases between. From germline, CDR1 is MDHEN and CDR2 SYDVKM. This CDR3 is CASSTSWVGDTEAFF. CDR3 nucleotide sequence: TGTGCCAGCAGCACTTCGTGGGTTGGGGACACTGAAGCTTTCTTT.

The chain recombines TRBV3-1 with TRBJ1-4, with D unresolved. V was pared by 4 bases and J by 6 bases, with 15 bases between. The CDR3 extends over 15 amino acids. Germline CDR1 is LGHDT and CDR2 is YNNKEL (reference sequence). The DNA of the CDR3 is TGTGCCAGCAGCCCCGGTCTTAGAGTTGATGAAAAACTGTTTTTT. Its translation is CASSPGLRVDEKLFF.

CDR3 nucleotide sequence: TGCGCCAGCAGCTTAGGGGACAGGGAAAACATTCAGTACTTC. The encoded protein is CASSLGDRENIQYF. The chain joins TRBV5-1 to TRBJ2-4; 9 bases align to TRBD1. CDR1 and CDR2 from the germline V gene are SGHRS and YFSETQ. The CDR3 covers 14 residues. Trimming removed 2 bases from V and 5 bases from J; junction bases left unmatched: 2.

This clonotype was picked up many times. The rearrangement joins TRBV28 to TRBJ2-7, with D perhaps matching TRBD2 (5 bases). The length of the CDR3 is 14 residues. The germline CDR1 and CDR2 sequences are MDHEN and SYDVKM. V lost 4 bases and J 3 bases, leaving 13 bases between the germline ends. CDR3 DNA: TGTGCCAGCAGTTACGTCCGGACTGGCTACGAGCAGTACTTC. It codes for CASSYVRTGYEQYF. Full variable domain (missing parts from reference TRBV28 and TRBJ2-7): DVKVTQSSRYLVKRTGEKVFLECVQDMDHENMFWYRQDPGLGLRLIYFSYDVKMKEKGDIPEGYSVSREKKERFSLILESASTNQTSMYLCASSYVRTGYEQYFGPGTRLTVT.

In its sample, this clonotype was seen many times. The CDR3 DNA sequence: TGTGCCAGCAGTTTCGGGGAGGCAAACCAAGAGACCCAGTACTTC. It codes for CASSFGEANQETQYF. V usage is TRBV28 and J usage is TRBJ2-5; D perhaps matches TRBD2 (6 bases). The CDR3 loop spans 15 amino acids. From germline, CDR1 is MDHEN and CDR2 SYDVKM. V was clipped by 3 bases and J by 0 bases, with 11 bases between them.

This clonotype was seen repeatedly, ten times or more. CDR3 sequence (DNA): TGTGCCAGCAGCTCCGACTTAGCGGACAGAAACATTCAGTACTTC. Its translation is CASSSDLADRNIQYF. The chain is built from TRBV7-2 and TRBJ2-4; the D call may be TRBD1 or TRBD2 (6 bases each). Germline-derived CDR1 and CDR2 are SGHTA and FQGNSA. V was pared by 4 bases and J by 6 bases, with 16 bases between. This CDR3 contains 15 residues.

This sequence joins TRBV7-3 and TRBJ1-1, with 12 bases lining up with TRBD1. J lost 3 bases, V lost 2 bases, and 7 bases had no gene match. There are 17 residues in the CDR3. Germline V gene lookup returns CDR1 SGHTA and CDR2 FQGTGA. CDR3 DNA sequence: TGTGCCAGCAGCTTATTTGGGACAGGGGGCTCCGACACTGAAGCTTTCTTT. Amino acid sequence: CASSLFGTGGSDTEAFF.

The CDR3 loop is CASSYLGGGRSTDTQYF. CDR3 DNA sequence: TGTGCCAGCAGTTACCTCGGGGGCGGGAGGAGCACAGATACGCAGTATTTT. V and J are TRBV6-5 and TRBJ2-3; 8 bases fit TRBD2. This CDR3 has 17 residues. V shed 2 bases, J shed 0 bases, and the junction held 7 bases outside the gene matches. Germline V gene sequence: CDR1 MNHEY, CDR2 SVGAGI.